The 19 T cell receptor beta chains below were found in one sample sequenced in a study of blood T cell repertoires in COVID-19. The assay was immunoSEQ multiplex PCR, and TCRdb's table has in-frame clones only and misses some. The sample includes under 250,000 clones, approximately 88% seen only once; the top ten take approximately 2.4%. Material: PBMCs or T cells enriched from blood (not recorded which). These receptors all stem from a woman younger than 45 with acute COVID-19.

V and J are TRBV5-4 and TRBJ2-7; 8 nucleotides align to TRBD1. CDR3 size: 18 residues. Germline trimming cut 2 bases from V and 5 bases from J; bases unmatched to any gene: 18. CDR1 is SGHNT, CDR2 YYREEE, per germline (reference sequence). The CDR3 DNA follows: TGTGCCAGCAGCTTAGGAGGACAGGGCGAGGGTGAGCCCCACGAGCAGTACTTC. Its protein product is CASSLGGQGEGEPHEQYF.

The gene calls are TRBV6-5 and TRBJ2-2; 10 nucleotides agree with TRBD2. From germline, CDR1 is MNHEY and CDR2 SVGAGI. Trimming took 6 bases from V and 5 from J; bases not matched to a gene: 6. CDR3 length: 15 amino acids. The CDR3 DNA is TGTGCCAGCAGGCCACTAGCGGGGATTACCGGGGAGCTGTTTTTT. Residues: CASRPLAGITGELFF.

The chain couples TRBV7-9 to TRBJ2-7, with D maybe TRBD2 (6 bases). This CDR3 contains 13 residues. Trimming pared 4 bases from V and 6 bases from J, leaving 13 bases between. CDR1 and CDR2 (germline): SEHNR, FQNEAQ (reference sequence). The CDR3: CASSSLGGVEQYF. CDR3 bases: TGTGCCAGCAGCTCCCTGGGCGGGGTCGAGCAGTACTTC.

The chain employs TRBV4-1 and TRBJ1-5; TRBD1 matches 8 bases. The germline CDR1 and CDR2 sequences are MGHRA and YSYEKL. J was trimmed by 1 base and V by 0 bases; bases with no gene match: 8. This CDR3 is built from 18 residues. CDR3 nucleotides: TGCGCCAGCAGCCAAGAAGGGGGGACAGGAGCGAGCAATCAGCCCCAGCATTTT. It translates to CASSQEGGTGASNQPQHF.

The chain is built from TRBV5-1 and TRBJ2-3, with D possibly TRBD1 on 7 matching bases. This CDR3 spans 14 amino acids. V was clipped by 7 bases and J by 0 bases, with 12 bases between them. Germline V gene sequence: CDR1 SGHRS, CDR2 YFSETQ. The CDR3 DNA follows: TGCGCCAGCGCGGGACAGACTAGCACAGATACGCAGTATTTT. This sequence encodes CASAGQTSTDTQYF.

The chain couples TRBV2 to TRBJ2-7; TRBD1 aligns across 10 bases. This CDR3 is 13 amino acids long. Germline loops: CDR1 SNHLY, CDR2 FYNNEI. V was pared by 4 bases and J by 3 bases, with 0 bases of the junction left unmatched. The CDR3 nucleotides are TGTGCCAGCAGTGGGACAGGGGGCTACGAGCAGTACTTC. This codes for CASSGTGGYEQYF.

This clone was observed a single time. The chain employs TRBV18 and TRBJ1-1, with 9 bases matching TRBD1. With 3 bases clipped from V and 1 base from J, the junction kept 6 bases outside the gene matches. This CDR3 is 16 amino acids long. Germline CDR1 is KGHSH and CDR2 is LQKENI. DNA for the CDR3: TGTGCCAGCTCACCCGGGACAGGGATCCCGAACACTGAAGCTTTCTTT. This gives the protein CASSPGTGIPNTEAFF.

Points on this clone: At one end the junction does not follow the germline gene, possibly because of a read error. The V gene is TRBV10-3, the J gene TRBJ1-5; D ambiguous. The CDR3 contains 13 residues. CDR1 and CDR2 from the germline V gene are ENHRY and SYGVKD. The chain's CDR3 is CATSQRSNQPQHF. CDR3 DNA: TGTGCCACCAGTCAGAGGAGCAATCAGCCCCAGCATTTT.

V and J are TRBV9 and TRBJ1-1; D remains unclear. The germline gives CDR1 SGDLS, CDR2 YYNGEE. The CDR3 spans 12 residues. The ends were cut back, 3 bases at V and 11 bases at J, with 14 bases in the middle. CDR3 residues: CASSDPGGRAFF. In DNA form, the CDR3 reads TGTGCCAGCAGCGACCCGGGAGGGCGGGCTTTCTTT.

This chain uses TRBV7-9 with TRBJ1-1; D perhaps matches TRBD1 (6 bases). CDR1 and CDR2 from the germline V gene are SEHNR and FQNEAQ (reference sequence). V lost 4 bases to trimming and J lost 2 bases, with 14 bases between them. CDR3 length equals 15 residues. The CDR3 protein is CASSSGHLINTEAFF. The DNA for the CDR3 is TGTGCCAGCAGCTCGGGACACCTGATAAACACTGAAGCTTTCTTT.

This clone was observed a few times. The genes are TRBV6-2 or TRBV6-3 and TRBJ1-2, with 7 bases identical to TRBD1. Germline CDR1 reads MNHEY; CDR2 reads SVGEGT. The CDR3 sequence is 13 residues long. V shed 6 bases, J shed 2 bases, and the junction held 3 bases outside the gene matches. Here the CDR3 DNA reads TGTGCCAGCAGCCCGACAGGGAACTATGGCTACACCTTC. This codes for CASSPTGNYGYTF.

In its sample, this clone was seen once. The chain has TRBV7-2 and TRBJ2-5, with D unresolved. The CDR3 covers 14 residues. Trimming took off 6 bases at V and 5 bases at J, with 16 bases between the two ends. The V gene's germline CDR1 is SGHTA and CDR2 FQGNSA. CDR3 in amino acids: CASSTPGSRETQYF. CDR3 nucleotide sequence: TGTGCCAGCAGTACCCCTGGGTCGAGGGAGACCCAGTACTTC. Full variable domain (missing parts from reference TRBV7-2 and TRBJ2-5): GAGVSQSPSNKVTEKGKDVELRCDPISGHTALYWYRQSLGQGLEFLIYFQGNSAPDKSGLPSDRFSAERTGGSVSTLTIQRTQQEDSAVYLCASSTPGSRETQYFGPGTRLLVL.

The chain joins TRBV4-1 to TRBJ2-7; TRBD2 agrees at 15 bases. The V segment lost 1 base and the J segment 2 bases; nucleotides outside the gene matches: 12. Germline loops: CDR1 MGHRA, CDR2 YSYEKL. This CDR3 is 20 amino acids long. DNA of the CDR3: TGCGCCAGCAGCCAAGTCAGGGGTGGGACTAGCGGGGGGCCAGCCTACGAGCAGTACTTC. This translates into CASSQVRGGTSGGPAYEQYF.

The chain joins TRBV4-1 to TRBJ2-7, with D tentatively TRBD1 (6 bases). Between the trimmed V and J ends, which lost 5 bases and 2 bases, there was a span of 13 bases. In germline, CDR1 is MGHRA, CDR2 YSYEKL. The CDR3 contains 14 residues. The CDR3 DNA reads TGCGCCAGCAGCGCCGACAGGCCCACCTACGAGCAGTACTTC. It codes for CASSADRPTYEQYF.

The V and J genes are TRBV7-9 and TRBJ1-6; 8 bases are shared with TRBD1. Germline CDR1 is SEHNR and CDR2 is FQNEAQ (reference sequence). Unmatched junction bases numbered 10, after V lost 5 bases and J lost 10 bases. The CDR3 runs 15 residues. CDR3 protein: CASSPQGAQDSPLHF. The CDR3 DNA follows: TGTGCCAGCAGCCCTCAGGGGGCGCAGGACTCACCCCTCCACTTT.

The rearrangement uses TRBV25-1 and TRBJ1-2; 10 bases map to TRBD1. The CDR3 covers 15 residues. V was clipped by 4 bases and J by 7 bases; unmatched bases: 9. Per germline, CDR1 MGHDK and CDR2 SYGVNS. Here the CDR3 DNA reads TGTGCCAGCAGTGTAGCCGGGACAGGGGTGTCTGGCTACACCTTC. Translating gives CASSVAGTGVSGYTF.

The CDR3 coding sequence is TGTGCCAGCAGCTTAGGGGGCGCTAACTATGGCTACACCTTC. Protein: CASSLGGANYGYTF. The chain recombines TRBV11-2 with TRBJ1-2; maybe TRBD1 (5 bases). Germline CDR1 and CDR2: SGHAT and FQNNGV. Trimming cost V 1 base and J 0 bases, with 6 bases left between them. The CDR3 contains 14 residues.

The rearrangement joins TRBV7-8 to TRBJ2-2; perhaps TRBD1 as D (5 bases). V shed 5 bases and J shed 6 bases, with 19 bases lying between them. The CDR3 spans 16 residues. Germline-derived CDR1 and CDR2 are SGHVS and FQNEAQ. The DNA for the CDR3 is TGTGCCAGCAGCGCGTTTGGGGCCAAAAACGCCGGGGAGCTGTTTTTT. It translates to CASSAFGAKNAGELFF.

The V call is TRBV11-2, the J call TRBJ2-7; 7 positions match TRBD2. V lost 0 bases and J lost 1; bases outside the gene matches: 3. The germline gives CDR1 SGHAT, CDR2 FQNNGV. This CDR3 is built from 15 residues. The CDR3 bases are TGTGCCAGCAGCTTAGAACCTAGCGGATCCTACGAGCAGTACTTC. This translates into CASSLEPSGSYEQYF.